These T cell receptor beta chains were read from a single sample in a study of blood T cell repertoires in COVID-19. Assay used: immunoSEQ multiplex PCR; TCRdb lists only in-frame clones, some missing. This sample yields a few hundred thousand clones, of which 70% to 90% are seen a single time; roughly a tenth belongs to the top ten. The sequenced material came from PBMCs or T cells enriched from blood (not recorded which). All receptors derive from a woman aged 40 to 50 who had recovered from COVID-19. The CDR3 runs from the conserved cysteine through the conserved F or W. Fields, in order: V gene, D gene, clone size, J gene, CDR3 DNA, CDR3 protein. A D gene is named only where the DNA matches it firmly. Clone sizes are given selectively: once, few, many, or a class where the clone is expanded.

TRBV2	-	-	TRBJ2-1	TGTGCCAGCAGTTTCGACACCTTACAGGAGCAGTTCTTC	CASSFDTLQEQFF
TRBV5-4	TRBD1	-	TRBJ2-5	TGTGCCAGCAGCTTGGTGGGACAGAAAGAGACCCAGTACTTC	CASSLVGQKETQYF
TRBV3-1/TRBV3-2	-	-	TRBJ2-1	TGTGCCAGCAGCCAAGGCCTCGGGAGTAGCTCCTACAATGAGCAGTTCTTC	CASSQGLGSSSYNEQFF
TRBV10-1	TRBD2	once	TRBJ2-3	TGCGCCAAGCGGGAGCGCTGCACAGATACGCAGTATTTT	CAKRERCTDTQYF
TRBV6-2/TRBV6-3	TRBD1	-	TRBJ2-1	TGTGCCAGCAGTTACAACCGGGACAGGGGCCCCAATGAGCAGTTCTTC	CASSYNRDRGPNEQFF
TRBV9	TRBD2	-	TRBJ2-5	TGTGCCAGCAGCGGCGGACTAGCGGGAGGCCAAGAGACCCAGTACTTC	CASSGGLAGGQETQYF
TRBV6-1	TRBD1	-	TRBJ1-6	TGTGCCAGCAGTGAGCTCGGGACAGGGGCTTCACCCCTCCACTTT	CASSELGTGASPLHF
TRBV6-5	TRBD2	-	TRBJ2-5	TGTGCCAGCACCCTTACGGCGGGAGCCCAAGAGACCCAGTACTTC	CASTLTAGAQETQYF
TRBV11-2	-	-	TRBJ1-2	TGTGCCAGCAGCCCCAGACAGGCTAACTATGGCTACACCTTC	CASSPRQANYGYTF
TRBV11-2	TRBD1	-	TRBJ1-1	TGTGCCAGCAGCTGGACAGGGCTCGCCATGAACACTGAAGCTTTCTTT	CASSWTGLAMNTEAFF
TRBV30	-	-	TRBJ1-5	TGTGCCTGGAGTGACAGAACCAATCAGCCCCAGCATTTT	CAWSDRTNQPQHF
TRBV7-9	-	-	TRBJ1-3	TGTGCCAGCAGACCTAGACTAAGCTCTGGAAACACCATATATTTT	CASRPRLSSGNTIYF
TRBV5-4	TRBD1	-	TRBJ1-2	TGTGCCAGCAGAGCAGGGGGCGAAGCCTATGGCTACACCTTC	CASRAGGEAYGYTF
TRBV24-1	-	-	TRBJ1-5	TGTGCCACCAGTGATTTCTCTTATAGCAATCAGCCCCAGCATTTT	CATSDFSYSNQPQHF
TRBV7-9	-	few	TRBJ1-1	TGTGCCAGCAGCTTAAGATTCTCGGACACTGAAGCTTTCTTT	CASSLRFSDTEAFF
TRBV25-1	-	many	TRBJ2-7	TGTGCCAGCAGTGTCGGCAGACACTACGAGCAGTACTTC	CASSVGRHYEQYF
TRBV3-1/TRBV3-2	TRBD2	-	TRBJ2-3	TGTGCCAGCAGCCCTCGGACTAGCGGAATCTACAGCACAGATACGCAGTATTTT	CASSPRTSGIYSTDTQYF
TRBV11-3	-	-	TRBJ2-7	TGTGCCAGCAGATCCGGGACTCTTTCCTACGAGCAGTACTTC	CASRSGTLSYEQYF
TRBV28	-	-	TRBJ2-7	TGTGCCAGCAGCTTGGCAGGAACCTACGAGCAGTACTTC	CASSLAGTYEQYF
TRBV7-8	-	-	TRBJ2-2	TGTGCCAGCAGCTTAGGCGCGGGGACAGTCGGTACCGGGGAGCTGTTTTTT	CASSLGAGTVGTGELFF
TRBV5-1	-	-	TRBJ2-3	TGCGCCAGCTCTAGTAGGGAGACACCAGATACGCAGTATTTT	CASSSRETPDTQYF
TRBV9	TRBD1	-	TRBJ1-1	TGTGCCAGCAGCGATCAGGGGGACAGGGGAGTTGACACTGAAGCTTTCTTT	CASSDQGDRGVDTEAFF
TRBV19	-	-	TRBJ1-1	TGTGCCCCGGTGGGCCAAGTGAACACTGAAGCTTTCTTT	CAPVGQVNTEAFF
TRBV30	-	-	TRBJ2-3	TGTGCCTGGAGTGTACGAACTAAAGATACGCAGTATTTT	CAWSVRTKDTQYF
TRBV5-1	-	-	TRBJ2-1	TGCGCCAGCAGCCCACTTTATAACAATGAGCAGTTCTTC	CASSPLYNNEQFF
TRBV9	TRBD2	-	TRBJ2-1	TGTGCCAGCAGCCGGACTAGCGGGAGTTTTAATGAGCAGTTCTTC	CASSRTSGSFNEQFF
TRBV19	-	once	TRBJ2-7	TGTGCCAGTAGTCCCCCGACTAGTATTCACGAGCAGTACTTC	CASSPPTSIHEQYF
TRBV7-3	TRBD2	-	TRBJ2-2	TGTGCCAGCACCTCCGCGGGGGTGGGAGGGGAGCTGTTTTTT	CASTSAGVGGELFF
TRBV9	TRBD2	-	TRBJ2-1	TGTGCCAGCAGCCCTAGCGGTGGGACCGACAATGAGCAGTTCTTC	CASSPSGGTDNEQFF
TRBV2	-	-	TRBJ2-2	TGTGCCAGCACCAAAGGTTCAGGGAACACCGGGGAGCTGTTTTTT	CASTKGSGNTGELFF
TRBV7-9	TRBD1	-	TRBJ1-1	TGTGCCAGCAGCTTAGAGCGGACAGGGAAAGCTTTCTTT	CASSLERTGKAFF
TRBV29-1	-	-	TRBJ2-3	TGCAGCGTTGTCGGCGGGAACACAGATACGCAGTATTTT	CSVVGGNTDTQYF
TRBV7-9	-	-	TRBJ1-3	TGTGCCAGCAGCCCCCATTCTGGAAACACCATATATTTT	CASSPHSGNTIYF
TRBV19	TRBD1	-	TRBJ2-7	TGTGCCAGCGGGACAGGGATCCACGAGCAGTACTTC	CASGTGIHEQYF
TRBV28	TRBD2	-	TRBJ2-2	TGTGCCAGCTATGGGGGGGGCGGGGAGCTGTTTTTT	CASYGGGGELFF
TRBV7-2	TRBD2	-	TRBJ2-3	TGTGCCAGCAGCGTTGGACTAGCGGAAGATACGCAGTATTTT	CASSVGLAEDTQYF
TRBV5-1	-	-	TRBJ1-5	TGCGCCAGCAGCCCCGACAGCCCCAATCAGCCCCAGCATTTT	CASSPDSPNQPQHF
TRBV3-1/TRBV3-2	-	-	TRBJ2-7	TGTGCCAGCAGCCGGGGAGGAGGCTACGAGCAGTACTTC	CASSRGGGYEQYF
TRBV11-3	TRBD2	-	TRBJ2-5	TGTGCCAGCAGCCCTTCCTTAGCGGGAGAATTAGAGACCCAGTACTTC	CASSPSLAGELETQYF
TRBV28	-	once	TRBJ1-4	TGTGCCAGCGGGGGGACTGCAACTAATGAAAAACTGTTTTTT	CASGGTATNEKLFF
TRBV19	TRBD2	once	TRBJ2-1	TGTGCCAGTAGTATATTGGTAGCGGGGGGCTTTTCCTACAATGAGCAGTTCTTC	CASSILVAGGFSYNEQFF
TRBV7-9	TRBD2	-	TRBJ2-1	TGTGCCAGCAGCTTCGGCGCTAGCGGGGGGGAGAGACTGTTCTTC	CASSFGASGGERLFF
TRBV15	-	few	TRBJ1-2	TGTGCCACCAGTAACAATCTTGGCTATGGCTACACCTTC	CATSNNLGYGYTF
TRBV7-9	TRBD2	-	TRBJ2-3	TGTGCCAGCAGCAAAAGGGGGGCTAGCGGGCGAAGCACAGATACGCAGTATTTT	CASSKRGASGRSTDTQYF
TRBV19	TRBD1	-	TRBJ1-4	TGTGCCAGTACCCTAAGGGGGCGAGGTGAAAAACTGTTTTTT	CASTLRGRGEKLFF
TRBV2	-	-	TRBJ2-3	TGTGCCAGCAGCCGGGGGGATACGCAGTATTTT	CASSRGDTQYF
TRBV7-2	TRBD2	-	TRBJ2-1	TGTGCCAGCAGTTACCCCGGACTAGCGGGGGGGACCTTCTTC	CASSYPGLAGGTFF
TRBV23-1	-	once	TRBJ2-2	TGCGCCAGCAGTCAATCGAAATGCCGGGGGGCCGCGATGAACACCGGGGAGCTGTTTTTT	CASSQSKCRGAAMNTGELFF
TRBV21-1	-	-	TRBJ2-6	TGTGCCAGCAGCAAAGGAGGACAGGGTCAAACCTGCTCTGGGGCCAACGTCCTGACTTTC	CASSKGGQGQTCSGANVLTF
TRBV7-9	-	-	TRBJ2-1	TGTGCCAGCAGCCACCGTGTGGGGCGGGGAAAGGACAATGAGCAGTTCTTC	CASSHRVGRGKDNEQFF
TRBV18	-	-	TRBJ2-1	TGTGCCAGCTCACTTGCGCTCTACAATGAGCAGTTCTTC	CASSLALYNEQFF
TRBV24-1	-	once	TRBJ2-3	TGTGCCACCCCTCGGGACTGCACAGATACGCAGTATTTT	CATPRDCTDTQYF
TRBV5-4	-	once	TRBJ1-4	TGTGCCAGCAGCCGCCGGGGTGAAAAACTGTTTTTT	CASSRRGEKLFF
TRBV3-1/TRBV3-2	-	-	TRBJ2-7	TGTGCCAGCAGCCAAGTAGCCTCATGGCAGTACTTC	CASSQVASWQYF
TRBV7-9	TRBD2	-	TRBJ2-7	TGTGCCAGCAGCCCTAGCGGGAGGCCCAGCTCCTACGAGCAGTACTTC	CASSPSGRPSSYEQYF
TRBV19	TRBD2	-	TRBJ2-3	TGTGCCAGTCGACTAGCGGGAGTAGATACGCAGTATTTT	CASRLAGVDTQYF
TRBV6-6	TRBD1	-	TRBJ1-2	TGTGCCAGCAGTTACCCCGGGACAGGGGATAACTATGGCTACACCTTC	CASSYPGTGDNYGYTF
TRBV5-4	TRBD2	-	TRBJ2-3	TGTGCCAGCAGCTATCAGACTAGCGGGAGACCCACAGATACGCAGTATTTT	CASSYQTSGRPTDTQYF
TRBV5-6	TRBD1	-	TRBJ1-1	TGTGCCAGCAGCTTGGCCACGACAGGGGAAGGAGCTTTCTTT	CASSLATTGEGAFF
TRBV4-3	-	-	TRBJ1-1	TGCGCCAGCAGCCATCTCTTGATCCCCACAGGGAACACTGAAGCTTTCTTT	CASSHLLIPTGNTEAFF